Presented here are 18 T cell receptor beta chains from one specimen sequenced in a study of T cell responses to AZD1222 COVID-19 vaccine. The data were produced by immunoSEQ multiplex PCR, yet TCRdb's version contains in-frame clones alone and is incomplete. The table has over 150,000 clones, around nine tenths seen once. This sample comprised peripheral blood, obtained on day 0 of AZD1222 vaccination. The receptors originated from an adult in good health.

The V and J genes are TRBV9 and TRBJ1-1, with D possibly matching TRBD1 (6 bases). Germline V lookup: CDR1 SGDLS, CDR2 YYNGEE. The CDR3 has 15 amino acids. The V end was cut by 4 bases, the J end by 0 bases, with 13 bases between. The CDR3 is CASSTGQNMNTEAFF. CDR3 bases: TGTGCCAGCAGCACGGGACAAAACATGAACACTGAAGCTTTCTTT.

The gene calls are TRBV2 and TRBJ1-5; 7 bases are a match to TRBD1. The CDR3 spans 14 residues. CDR1 SNHLY and CDR2 FYNNEI come from the germline V gene. J lost 3 bases, V lost 6 bases, and 5 bases had no gene match. The CDR3 coding sequence is TGTGCCAGCAGGGTGGGACAGATCAATCAGCCCCAGCATTTT. Its protein product is CASRVGQINQPQHF.

The chain joins TRBV6-5 to TRBJ1-5; 9 positions match TRBD1. Unmatched junction bases numbered 6, after V lost 2 bases and J lost 7 bases. Germline V lookup: CDR1 MNHEY, CDR2 SVGAGI. The CDR3 loop spans 15 amino acids. The CDR3 DNA reads TGTGCCAGCAGTTACGACGGGACAGGGTTACAGCCCCAGCATTTT. This encodes CASSYDGTGLQPQHF.

The gene calls are TRBV9 and TRBJ2-1, with TRBD2 matching 7 bases. Germline V gene lookup returns CDR1 SGDLS and CDR2 YYNGEE. V trimming: 3 bases; J trimming: 7 bases; junction bases outside the gene matches: 13. This CDR3 region has 16 residues. The CDR3 DNA follows: TGTGCCAGCAGCGGGGTGGGAGGGCCTAAGGAGAATGAGCAGTTCTTC. As protein: CASSGVGGPKENEQFF.

The rearrangement uses TRBV13 and TRBJ1-1; no firm D call. The germline V gene has CDR1 PRHDT and CDR2 FYEKMQ (reference sequence). CDR3 size: 16 residues. V was trimmed by 0 bases and J by 5 bases, leaving 16 bases between them. For the CDR3, the DNA is TGTGCCAGCAGCTTAGGCCTCGGCGGTTCCCGGACTGAAGCTTTCTTT. Translation gives CASSLGLGGSRTEAFF.

This clone was detected only once. The chain uses TRBV19 and TRBJ2-7; D possibly corresponds to TRBD1 (7 bases). The CDR3 loop spans 14 amino acids. Germline V gene lookup returns CDR1 LNHDA and CDR2 SQIVND (reference sequence). With 7 bases removed from V and 0 bases from J, the gap between germline ends came to 13 bases. This CDR3 is CASTSGDSSYEQYF. The CDR3 region has the DNA TGTGCCAGTACCTCGGGGGACAGCTCCTACGAGCAGTACTTC.

The chain employs TRBV7-2 and TRBJ2-7; either TRBD1 or TRBD2 may fit D (5 bases each). Trimming cost V 1 base and J 2 bases, with 9 bases left between them. Germline V CDR1 and CDR2: SGHTA, FQGNSA. The CDR3 totals 14 residues. This CDR3 is CASSLVGTTYEQYF. CDR3 nucleotide sequence: TGTGCCAGCAGCTTAGTCGGGACGACCTACGAGCAGTACTTC.

The chain uses TRBV27 and TRBJ1-2; D remains ambiguous. The V end lost 3 bases, the J end lost 4 bases, and 15 bases lay between the germline ends. CDR1 is MNHEY and CDR2 is SMNVEV in the germline V gene (reference sequence). The CDR3 consists of 15 residues. CDR3 sequence reads: CASSFSREFGYGYTF. The CDR3 DNA reads as TGTGCCAGCAGTTTTAGTCGGGAGTTCGGCTATGGCTACACCTTC.

This chain joins TRBV3-1 (or the pseudogene TRBV3-2) and TRBJ1-1; possible D gene TRBD1, 5 bases. Trimming cost V 1 base and J 7 bases, with 13 bases left between them. The CDR3 sequence is 14 residues long. Germline lookup yields CDR1 LGHDT and CDR2 YNNKEL (reference sequence). CDR3 sequence (DNA): TGTGCCAGCAGCCAAGGGATAGGGGTAGATGAAGCTTTCTTT. Its protein is CASSQGIGVDEAFF.

The chain employs TRBV28 and TRBJ1-2; 9 nucleotides match TRBD1. Germline CDR1 is MDHEN and CDR2 is SYDVKM. The V segment lost 3 bases and the J segment 1 base; nucleotides outside the gene matches: 6. The CDR3 has 16 amino acids. The CDR3 DNA reads TGTGCCAGCAGTTTTTACAGGGGGCTTAATAACTATGGCTACACCTTC. Protein sequence: CASSFYRGLNNYGYTF.

The genes are TRBV5-4 and TRBJ1-1; 8 bases line up with TRBD1. CDR1 and CDR2 from the germline V gene are SGHNT and YYREEE (reference sequence). V shed 2 bases, J shed 0 bases, and the junction held 9 bases outside the gene matches. This CDR3 has 17 residues. The CDR3 here is CASSLGQGAVLNTEAFF. In DNA form, the CDR3 reads TGTGCCAGCAGCTTAGGACAGGGCGCCGTCTTGAACACTGAAGCTTTCTTT.

This clone was observed once. The chain has TRBV3-1 (or the pseudogene TRBV3-2) and TRBJ1-1; 8 positions match TRBD1. Per germline, CDR1 LGHDT and CDR2 YNNKEL (reference sequence). The CDR3 has 16 amino acids. The V and J ends lost 3 bases and 4 bases, in that order; junction bases with no gene match: 10. CDR3: CASSHAPGQGSTEAFF. The CDR3 DNA is TGTGCCAGCAGCCATGCCCCCGGACAGGGTTCCACTGAAGCTTTCTTT.

The CDR3, as DNA: TGTGCCAGCAGACAAAACTGGAACGGGGAGCTGTTTTTT. Amino acids: CASRQNWNGELFF. This sequence joins TRBV12-3 or TRBV12-4 and TRBJ2-2; D gene unclear. This CDR3 spans 13 amino acids. Trimming left V 6 bases short and J 7 bases short, with 12 bases between.

The J gene is TRBJ1-1, the V gene TRBV4-2; tentative D call: TRBD1 (6 bases). CDR1 is LGHNA, CDR2 YNFKEQ, per germline. The CDR3 length is 16 residues. V was clipped by 0 bases and J by 1 base, with 12 bases between them. The CDR3 here is CASSQDGGPRNTEAFF. For the CDR3, the DNA is TGTGCCAGCAGCCAAGACGGGGGCCCTCGGAACACTGAAGCTTTCTTT.

In its sample, this clone was seen a few times. The V and J genes are TRBV18 and TRBJ1-3; TRBD1 aligns across 11 bases. Per the germline V gene, CDR1 is KGHSH and CDR2 is LQKENI. V lost 3 bases and J lost 0; bases outside the gene matches: 1. The CDR3 runs to 16 residues. The CDR3 nucleotides are TGTGCCAGCTCACCGGGACAGGGGGGCTCTGGAAACACCATATATTTT. Protein product: CASSPGQGGSGNTIYF.

The rearrangement joins TRBV29-1 to TRBJ1-2; no firm D call. V lost 3 bases to trimming and J lost 2 bases, with 25 bases between them. This CDR3 is 18 amino acids long. From germline, CDR1 is SQVTM and CDR2 ANQGSEA. CDR3 nucleotide sequence: TGCAGCGTTGATGGGGAGTTGGATGGGGTTTGGAGGAACTATGGCTACACCTTC. Translation gives CSVDGELDGVWRNYGYTF.

The chain couples TRBV6-2 or TRBV6-3 to TRBJ1-2; D is perhaps TRBD1 (5 bases). The CDR3 is 15 residues long. With 4 bases removed from V and 4 bases from J, the gap between germline ends came to 16 bases. Germline V gene lookup returns CDR1 MNHEY and CDR2 SVGEGT. This CDR3 reads CASSWGLPRIYGYTF. The CDR3 nucleotides are TGTGCCAGCAGTTGGGGACTTCCACGTATCTATGGCTACACCTTC.

This chain connects TRBV28 to TRBJ1-6, with D perhaps TRBD1 (6 bases). The CDR3 runs to 15 residues. The germline V and J ends were trimmed by 5 bases and 5 bases, with 13 bases remaining between them. In germline, CDR1 is MDHEN, CDR2 SYDVKM. CDR3 bases: TGTGCCAGCAGTCCCGCAGACAGGCATAATTCACCCCTCCACTTT. Residues: CASSPADRHNSPLHF.